This T cell receptor beta chain was profiled in a study of persistence of HIV-infected CD4 T cells. The CDR3 is 13 amino acids. CDR1 SGHTA and CDR2 FQGTGA come from the germline V gene. Trimming removed 5 bases from V and 7 bases from J, with 9 bases in between. The libraries were made with immunoSEQ version 4 in survey mode. Each sample used up to 1 ug genomic DNA diluted to 8.5 to 10 ng/uL. Method: immunoSEQ multiplex PCR; TCRdb's copy keeps in-frame clones and lacks some. The data show 15,000 to 20,000 clones, about four fifths seen once. With regard to this clone: Its antigen remains unidentified.

Stimulation used 9 to 10 ug/mL lysate from CMV-infected fibroblasts. Sorting selected CD4+ T cells upregulating both CD40 ligand and CD69. These HIV-1-infected adults initiated suppressive ART in chronic infection. The clonotype comes from an adult man with HIV who was CMV-seropositive. The chain has TRBV7-3 and TRBJ1-6; D remains unclear. The input for sequencing was CD4+ T cells sorted from PBMCs after roughly 18-hour stimulation, taken from a patient who received antiretroviral therapy. CDR3 region: CASSPKANSPLHF. CDR3 sequence (DNA): TGTGCCAGCAGCCCAAAGGCGAATTCACCCCTCCACTTT.